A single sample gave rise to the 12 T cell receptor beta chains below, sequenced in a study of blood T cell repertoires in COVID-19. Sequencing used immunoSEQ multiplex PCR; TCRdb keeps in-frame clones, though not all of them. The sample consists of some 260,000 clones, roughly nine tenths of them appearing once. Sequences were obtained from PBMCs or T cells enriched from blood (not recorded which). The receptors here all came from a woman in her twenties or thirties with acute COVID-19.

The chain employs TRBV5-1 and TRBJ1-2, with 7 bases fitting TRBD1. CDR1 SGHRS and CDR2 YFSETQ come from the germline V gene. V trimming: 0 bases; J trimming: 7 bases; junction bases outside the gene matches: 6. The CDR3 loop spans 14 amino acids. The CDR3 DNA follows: TGCGCCAGCAGCTTGGGCGACAGGGTAGGTGGCTACACCTTC. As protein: CASSLGDRVGGYTF. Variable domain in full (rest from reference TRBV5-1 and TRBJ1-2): KAGVTQTPRYLIKTRGQQVTLSCSPISGHRSVSWYQQTPGQGLQFLFEYFSETQRNKGNFPGRFSGRQFSNSRSEMNVSTLELGDSALYLCASSLGDRVGGYTFGSGTRLTVV.

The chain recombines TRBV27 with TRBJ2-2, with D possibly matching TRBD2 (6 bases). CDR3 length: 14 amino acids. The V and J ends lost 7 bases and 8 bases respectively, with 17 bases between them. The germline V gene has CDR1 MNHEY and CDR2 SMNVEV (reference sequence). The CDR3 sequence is CASTPGGAIGELFF. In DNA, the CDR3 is TGTGCCAGCACACCTGGAGGGGCGATAGGGGAGCTGTTTTTT.

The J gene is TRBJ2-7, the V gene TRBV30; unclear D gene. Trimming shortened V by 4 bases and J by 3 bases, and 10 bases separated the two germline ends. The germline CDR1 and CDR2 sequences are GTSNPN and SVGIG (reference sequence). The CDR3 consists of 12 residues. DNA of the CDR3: TGTGCCTGGAACTCCCCCCTCTACGAGCAGTACTTC. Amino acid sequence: CAWNSPLYEQYF.

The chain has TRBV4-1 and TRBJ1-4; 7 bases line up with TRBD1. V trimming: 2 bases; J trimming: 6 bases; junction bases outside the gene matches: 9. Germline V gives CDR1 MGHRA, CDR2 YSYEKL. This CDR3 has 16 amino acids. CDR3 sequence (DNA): TGCGCCAGCAGCCAATCGCAGACAGGGTTATATGAAAAACTGTTTTTT. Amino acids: CASSQSQTGLYEKLFF.

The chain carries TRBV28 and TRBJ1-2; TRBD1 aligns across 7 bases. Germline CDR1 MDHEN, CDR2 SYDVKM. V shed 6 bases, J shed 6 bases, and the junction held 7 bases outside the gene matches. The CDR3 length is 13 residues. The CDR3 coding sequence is TGTGCCAGCAGCCCAGACAGGGTCCATGGCTACACCTTC. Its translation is CASSPDRVHGYTF.

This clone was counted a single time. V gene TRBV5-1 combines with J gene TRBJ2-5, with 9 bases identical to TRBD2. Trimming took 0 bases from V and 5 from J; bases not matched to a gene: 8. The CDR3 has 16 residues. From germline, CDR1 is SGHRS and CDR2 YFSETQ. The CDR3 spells CASSLALAGPPETQYF. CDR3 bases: TGCGCCAGCAGCTTGGCGCTAGCGGGACCCCCGGAGACCCAGTACTTC.

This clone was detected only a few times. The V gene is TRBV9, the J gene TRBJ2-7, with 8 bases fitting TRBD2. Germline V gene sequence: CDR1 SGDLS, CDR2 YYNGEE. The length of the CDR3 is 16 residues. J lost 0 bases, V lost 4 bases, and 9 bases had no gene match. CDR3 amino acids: CASSPGGSGISYEQYF. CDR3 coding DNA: TGTGCCAGCAGCCCCGGGGGTAGCGGGATCTCCTACGAGCAGTACTTC.

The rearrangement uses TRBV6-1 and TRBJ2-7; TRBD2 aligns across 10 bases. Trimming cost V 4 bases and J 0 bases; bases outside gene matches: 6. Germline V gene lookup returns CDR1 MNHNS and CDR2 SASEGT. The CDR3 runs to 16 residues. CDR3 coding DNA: TGTGCCAGCAGTGGGCTAGCGGGAGTCTCCTCCTACGAGCAGTACTTC. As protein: CASSGLAGVSSYEQYF.

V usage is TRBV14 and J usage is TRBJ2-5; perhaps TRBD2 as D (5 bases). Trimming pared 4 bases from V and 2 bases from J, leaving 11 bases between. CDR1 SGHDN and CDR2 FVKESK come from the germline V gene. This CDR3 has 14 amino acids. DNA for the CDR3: TGTGCCAGCAGCCCGAGGACGGGACAAGAGACCCAGTACTTC. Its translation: CASSPRTGQETQYF.

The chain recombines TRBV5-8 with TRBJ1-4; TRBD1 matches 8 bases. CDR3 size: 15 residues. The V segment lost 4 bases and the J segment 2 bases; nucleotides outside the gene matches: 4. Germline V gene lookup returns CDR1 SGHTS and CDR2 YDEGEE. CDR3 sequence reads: CASSPRTGTNEKLFF. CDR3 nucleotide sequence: TGTGCCAGCAGCCCGCGGACAGGGACTAATGAAAAACTGTTTTTT.

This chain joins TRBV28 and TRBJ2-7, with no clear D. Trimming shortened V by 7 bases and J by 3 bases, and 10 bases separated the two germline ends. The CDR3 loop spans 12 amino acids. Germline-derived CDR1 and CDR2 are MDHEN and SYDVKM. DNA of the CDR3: TGTGCCAGCACCAAACTTGACTACGAGCAGTACTTC. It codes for CASTKLDYEQYF.

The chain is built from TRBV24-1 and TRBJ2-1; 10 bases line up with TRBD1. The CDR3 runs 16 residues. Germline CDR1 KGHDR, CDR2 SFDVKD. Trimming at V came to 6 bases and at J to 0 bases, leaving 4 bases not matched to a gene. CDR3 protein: CATSNGDRGSYNEQFF. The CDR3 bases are TGTGCCACCAGTAACGGGGACAGGGGCTCCTACAATGAGCAGTTCTTC.